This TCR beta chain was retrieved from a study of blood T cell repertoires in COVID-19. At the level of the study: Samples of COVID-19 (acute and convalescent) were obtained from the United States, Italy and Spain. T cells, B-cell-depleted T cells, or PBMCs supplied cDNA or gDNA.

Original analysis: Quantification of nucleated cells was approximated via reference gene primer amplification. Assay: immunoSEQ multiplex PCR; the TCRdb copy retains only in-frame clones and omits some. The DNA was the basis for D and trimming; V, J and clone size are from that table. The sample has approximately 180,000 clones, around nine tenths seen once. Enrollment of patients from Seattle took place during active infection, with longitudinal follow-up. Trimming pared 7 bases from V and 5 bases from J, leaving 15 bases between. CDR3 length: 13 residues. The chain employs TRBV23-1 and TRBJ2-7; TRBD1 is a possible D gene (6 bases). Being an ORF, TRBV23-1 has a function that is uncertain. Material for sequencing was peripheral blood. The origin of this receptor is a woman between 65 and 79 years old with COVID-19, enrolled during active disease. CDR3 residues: CASTRQGFNEQYF. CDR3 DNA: TGCGCCAGCACCCGCCAGGGGTTCAACGAGCAGTACTTC.